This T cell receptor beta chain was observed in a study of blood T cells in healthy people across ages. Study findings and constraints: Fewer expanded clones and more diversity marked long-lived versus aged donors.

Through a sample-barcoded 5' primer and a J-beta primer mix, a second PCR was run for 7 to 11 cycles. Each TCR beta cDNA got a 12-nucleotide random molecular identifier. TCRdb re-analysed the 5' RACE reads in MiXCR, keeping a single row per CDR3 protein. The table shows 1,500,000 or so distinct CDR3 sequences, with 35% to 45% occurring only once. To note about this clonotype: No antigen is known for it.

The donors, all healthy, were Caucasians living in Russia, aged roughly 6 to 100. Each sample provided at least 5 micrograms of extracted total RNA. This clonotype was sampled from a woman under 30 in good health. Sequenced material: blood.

CDR3 region: CAISEVNEQFF. CDR3 coding DNA: TGTGCCATCAGTGAAGTAAATGAGCAGTTCTTC. The J gene is TRBJ2-1, the V gene TRBV10-3; D gene unclear. CDR3 size: 11 residues. The germline V gene has CDR1 ENHRY and CDR2 SYGVKD. With 3 bases removed from V and 7 bases from J, the gap between germline ends came to 4 bases.